The sequence of this T cell receptor beta chain was determined in a study of blood T cell repertoires in COVID-19. Overall study: Acute and convalescent COVID-19 samples came from the United States, Italy and Spain. Nucleic acid was either cDNA or gDNA, and it came from T cells, B-cell-depleted T cells, or PBMCs.

In the authors' methods: Quantification of nucleated cells was approximated via reference gene primer amplification. Sequencing used immunoSEQ multiplex PCR; TCRdb keeps in-frame clones, though not all of them. V, J and clone size derive from that table, while D and trimming were established from the DNA sequence. The sample consists of roughly 160,000 clones, 87% of them appearing once. Trimming removed 3 bases from V and 0 bases from J; junction bases left unmatched: 2. CDR1 and CDR2 from the germline V gene are SGHDT and YYEEEE. This CDR3 is built from 14 residues. The chain couples TRBV5-6 to TRBJ1-1, with 7 bases lining up with TRBD1. This TCR was sampled from a woman in her fifties or sixties who had recovered from COVID-19. The sequencing sample was made of peripheral blood. The CDR3 here is CASSSTGLNTEAFF. The CDR3 DNA follows: TGTGCCAGCAGCTCGACAGGGTTGAACACTGAAGCTTTCTTT.